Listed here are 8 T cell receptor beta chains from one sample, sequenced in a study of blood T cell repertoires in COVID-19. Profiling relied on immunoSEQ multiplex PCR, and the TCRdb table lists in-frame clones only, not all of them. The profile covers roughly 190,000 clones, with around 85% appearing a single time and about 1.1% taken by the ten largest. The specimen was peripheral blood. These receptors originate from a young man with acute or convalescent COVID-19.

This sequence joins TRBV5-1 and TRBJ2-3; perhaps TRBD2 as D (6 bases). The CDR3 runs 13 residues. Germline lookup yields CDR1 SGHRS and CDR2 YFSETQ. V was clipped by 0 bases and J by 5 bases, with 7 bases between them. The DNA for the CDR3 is TGCGCCAGCAGCTTGGGCGGGAAAGATACGCAGTATTTT. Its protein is CASSLGGKDTQYF.

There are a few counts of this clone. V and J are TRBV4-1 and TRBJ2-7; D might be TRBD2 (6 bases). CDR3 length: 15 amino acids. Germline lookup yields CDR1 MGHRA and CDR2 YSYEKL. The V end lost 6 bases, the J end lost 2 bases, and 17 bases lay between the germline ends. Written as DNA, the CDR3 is TGCGCCAGCAGTCTGTCAGGGACTTCGGCCTACGAGCAGTACTTC. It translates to CASSLSGTSAYEQYF.

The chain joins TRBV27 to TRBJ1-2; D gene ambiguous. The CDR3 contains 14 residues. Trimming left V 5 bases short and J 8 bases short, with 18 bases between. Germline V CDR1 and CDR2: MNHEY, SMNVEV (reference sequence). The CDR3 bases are TGTGCCAGCAGTCCCCAGCGAGGATTTGGGGGCTACACCTTC. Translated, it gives CASSPQRGFGGYTF.

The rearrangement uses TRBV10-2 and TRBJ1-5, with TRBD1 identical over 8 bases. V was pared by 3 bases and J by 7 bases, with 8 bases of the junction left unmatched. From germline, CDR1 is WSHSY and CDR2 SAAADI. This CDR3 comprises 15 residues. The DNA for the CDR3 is TGCGCCAGCAGTGACGGGACAGGAAGTCGACAGCCCCAGCATTTT. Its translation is CASSDGTGSRQPQHF.

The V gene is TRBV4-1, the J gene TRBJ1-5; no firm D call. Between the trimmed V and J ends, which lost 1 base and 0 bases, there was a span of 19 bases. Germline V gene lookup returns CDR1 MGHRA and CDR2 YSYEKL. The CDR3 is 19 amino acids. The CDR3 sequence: CASSQGPPIPPYSNQPQHF. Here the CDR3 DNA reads TGCGCCAGCAGCCAAGGTCCCCCTATCCCTCCTTATAGCAATCAGCCCCAGCATTTT.

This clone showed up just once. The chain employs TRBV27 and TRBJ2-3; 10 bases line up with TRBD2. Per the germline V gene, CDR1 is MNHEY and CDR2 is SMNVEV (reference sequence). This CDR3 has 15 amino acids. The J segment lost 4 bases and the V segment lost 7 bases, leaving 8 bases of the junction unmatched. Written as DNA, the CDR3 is TGTGCCAGCACCACCTTCGGACTAGCGGCAGATACGCAGTATTTT. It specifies CASTTFGLAADTQYF.

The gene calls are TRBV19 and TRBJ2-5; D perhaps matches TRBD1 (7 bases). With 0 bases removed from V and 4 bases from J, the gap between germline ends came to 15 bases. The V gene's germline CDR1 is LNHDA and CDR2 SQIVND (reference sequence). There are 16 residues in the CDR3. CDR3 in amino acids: CASSIDSGGPRETQYF. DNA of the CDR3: TGTGCCAGTAGTATAGATTCAGGGGGGCCTAGAGAGACCCAGTACTTC.

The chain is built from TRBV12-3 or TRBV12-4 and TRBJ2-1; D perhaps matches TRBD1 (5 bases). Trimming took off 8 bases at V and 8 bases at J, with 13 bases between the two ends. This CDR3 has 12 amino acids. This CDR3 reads CASGSRGDEQFF. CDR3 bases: TGTGCCAGCGGGTCTAGGGGTGATGAGCAGTTCTTC.